Below, one T cell receptor (beta chain) is given with its context. The antigen is not known. For the second PCR, which ran for about 7 to 11 cycles, a sample-barcoded 5' primer and a J-beta primer mix were used. TCRdb independently ran MiXCR on the 5' RACE reads; one entry per CDR3 protein. Of roughly 2 million distinct CDR3 sequences in the sample, about 49% were seen once. CDR1 and CDR2 from the germline V gene are DFQATT and SNEGSKA (reference sequence). This CDR3 contains 13 residues. The V gene lost 4 bases and the J gene lost 5 bases, with 13 bases spanning the gap. This entry is derived from a study of blood T cells in healthy people across ages. Regarding the study as a whole: Long-lived and aged donors differed, with more naive CD4+ cells and higher diversity in the long-lived.

Sequencing was performed on blood. The V call is TRBV20-1, the J call TRBJ2-3; perhaps TRBD2 as D (6 bases). The receptor was isolated from a woman aged 35 to 49 in good health. As DNA, the CDR3 is TGCAGTGCTATAAAACTAGCTATAGATACGCAGTATTTT. Amino acid sequence: CSAIKLAIDTQYF.